This is a list of T cell receptor beta chains from one sample in a study of human T cells and chemical hapten exposure. TCRdb passed the RACE reads through MiXCR, listing each CDR3 protein once. The top ten clones hold 2% to 3% of a sample with 150,000 to 200,000 distinct CDR3 sequences, under 30% of them seen once. The sample was whole blood, taken in connection with sensitization to the hapten diphenylcyclopropenone (DPC). All receptors derive from a middle-aged woman with alopecia areata. Some clones in this sample may be carry-over from other donors' samples. The CDR3 runs from the conserved cysteine through the conserved F or W. The D gene is left open where the match is weak. Clone size is shown for a subset of rows, as once, few, many or a class of expanded clone.

cdr3_aa: CASSPPRNRGRTEAFF
cdr3_nt: TGTGCCAGCAGTCCGCCACGAAACAGGGGACGCACTGAAGCTTTCTTT
d_call: TRBD1
clone_size: once
cdr3_length: 16
v_call: TRBV5-5
j_call: TRBJ1-1

cdr3_aa: CATSESDYSNQPQHF
cdr3_nt: TGTGCCACCAGTGAATCGGACTATAGCAATCAGCCCCAGCATTTT
d_call: -
clone_size: -
cdr3_length: 15
v_call: TRBV24-1
j_call: TRBJ1-5

cdr3_aa: CASVKREGINEQFF
cdr3_nt: TGTGCCAGCGTCAAACGGGAGGGCATAAATGAGCAGTTCTTC
d_call: TRBD2
clone_size: -
cdr3_length: 14
v_call: TRBV12-3/TRBV12-4
j_call: TRBJ2-1

cdr3_aa: CASSLKGAYNSPLHF
cdr3_nt: TGTGCCAGCAGCTTAAAGGGGGCGTATAATTCACCCCTCCACTTT
d_call: TRBD1
clone_size: -
cdr3_length: 15
v_call: TRBV7-2
j_call: TRBJ1-6

cdr3_aa: CASSLGFPGSGNTEAFF
cdr3_nt: TGTGCCAGCAGCTTGGGGTTTCCAGGGAGCGGGAACACTGAAGCTTTCTTT
d_call: -
clone_size: few
cdr3_length: 17
v_call: TRBV11-2
j_call: TRBJ1-1

cdr3_aa: CASSGTSRYNEQFF
cdr3_nt: TGTGCCAGCAGCGGGACTAGCAGGTACAATGAGCAGTTCTTC
d_call: TRBD2
clone_size: -
cdr3_length: 14
v_call: TRBV12-3/TRBV12-4
j_call: TRBJ2-1

cdr3_aa: CSASRDAANEQFF
cdr3_nt: TGCAGTGCCTCTCGAGATGCCGCCAATGAGCAGTTCTTC
d_call: -
clone_size: -
cdr3_length: 13
v_call: TRBV20-1
j_call: TRBJ2-1

cdr3_aa: CASSRRDRGDYGYTF
cdr3_nt: TGTGCCAGCAGTCGCCGGGACAGGGGGGACTATGGCTACACCTTC
d_call: TRBD1
clone_size: -
cdr3_length: 15
v_call: TRBV28
j_call: TRBJ1-2

cdr3_aa: CATSDRYQASDTQYF
cdr3_nt: TGTGCCACCAGTGATCGCTACCAGGCATCAGATACGCAGTATTTT
d_call: -
clone_size: -
cdr3_length: 15
v_call: TRBV24-1
j_call: TRBJ2-3

cdr3_aa: CASRHQNQPQHF
cdr3_nt: TGTGCCAGCCGACACCAAAATCAGCCCCAGCATTTT
d_call: -
clone_size: -
cdr3_length: 12
v_call: TRBV6-2/TRBV6-3
j_call: TRBJ1-5

cdr3_aa: CASSLGGAYGYTF
cdr3_nt: TGCGCCAGCAGCCTAGGAGGGGCCTATGGCTACACCTTC
d_call: -
clone_size: few
cdr3_length: 13
v_call: TRBV5-1
j_call: TRBJ1-2

cdr3_aa: CSALTHAAEAFF
cdr3_nt: TGCAGCGCCTTGACACACGCGGCTGAAGCTTTCTTT
d_call: -
clone_size: few
cdr3_length: 12
v_call: TRBV29-1
j_call: TRBJ1-1

cdr3_aa: CSVDSPRLFF
cdr3_nt: TGCAGCGTTGATTCACCTCGTCTGTTCTTC
d_call: -
clone_size: -
cdr3_length: 10
v_call: TRBV29-1
j_call: TRBJ2-1

cdr3_aa: CAIGAGTAYEQYF
cdr3_nt: TGTGCCATCGGCGCCGGGACAGCTTACGAGCAGTACTTC
d_call: TRBD1
clone_size: -
cdr3_length: 13
v_call: TRBV10-3
j_call: TRBJ2-7

cdr3_aa: CASSLGPRKVTEAFF
cdr3_nt: TGTGCCAGCAGCTTAGGCCCACGTAAGGTCACTGAAGCTTTCTTT
d_call: -
clone_size: few
cdr3_length: 15
v_call: TRBV7-2
j_call: TRBJ1-1

cdr3_aa: CASSLDLGGGPETQYF
cdr3_nt: TGCGCCAGCAGCTTGGATCTGGGGGGAGGGCCAGAGACCCAGTACTTC
d_call: TRBD2
clone_size: once
cdr3_length: 16
v_call: TRBV5-1
j_call: TRBJ2-5

cdr3_aa: CASSFGTSGFDEQFF
cdr3_nt: TGTGCCAGCAGTTTCGGGACTAGCGGATTCGATGAGCAGTTCTTC
d_call: TRBD2
clone_size: few
cdr3_length: 15
v_call: TRBV6-2/TRBV6-3
j_call: TRBJ2-1

cdr3_aa: CASSFGIPGTGLHEQYF
cdr3_nt: TGTGCCAGCAGCTTTGGGATCCCCGGGACAGGGCTACACGAGCAGTACTTC
d_call: TRBD1
clone_size: -
cdr3_length: 17
v_call: TRBV7-9
j_call: TRBJ2-7